This TCR beta chain came from a study of shared clonotypes between healthy human individuals. Germline V CDR1 and CDR2: SGDLS, YYNGEE. Trimming cost V 2 bases and J 5 bases, with 16 bases left between them. The CDR3 consists of 15 residues. Profiled with immunoSEQ multiplex PCR; TCRdb holds only in-frame clones, not every one. This table holds about 1.5 million clones, 95% to 99% found once. Material: naive CD4+ T cells sorted from blood. Subset noted: CD45RA+ positively selected. The chain recombines TRBV9 with TRBJ2-5; the D gene is possibly TRBD2 (5 bases). This receptor was identified in a man aged 25-45 years in good health. CDR3 sequence reads: CASSVAPTSLETQYF. The CDR3 DNA follows: TGTGCCAGCAGCGTGGCCCCTACTAGTTTGGAGACCCAGTACTTC.